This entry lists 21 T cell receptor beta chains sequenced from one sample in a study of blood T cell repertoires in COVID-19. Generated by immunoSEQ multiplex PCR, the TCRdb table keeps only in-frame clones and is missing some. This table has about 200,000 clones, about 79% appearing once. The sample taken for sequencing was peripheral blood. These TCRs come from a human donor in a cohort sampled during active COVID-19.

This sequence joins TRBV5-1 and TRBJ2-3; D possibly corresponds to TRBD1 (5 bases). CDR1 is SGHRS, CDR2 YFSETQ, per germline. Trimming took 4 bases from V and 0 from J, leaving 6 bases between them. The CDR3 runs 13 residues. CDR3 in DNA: TGCGCCAGCAGCGGGGCTAGCACAGATACGCAGTATTTT. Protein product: CASSGASTDTQYF. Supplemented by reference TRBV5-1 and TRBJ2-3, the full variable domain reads KAGVTQTPRYLIKTRGQQVTLSCSPISGHRSVSWYQQTPGQGLQFLFEYFSETQRNKGNFPGRFSGRQFSNSRSEMNVSTLELGDSALYLCASSGASTDTQYFGPGTRLTVL.

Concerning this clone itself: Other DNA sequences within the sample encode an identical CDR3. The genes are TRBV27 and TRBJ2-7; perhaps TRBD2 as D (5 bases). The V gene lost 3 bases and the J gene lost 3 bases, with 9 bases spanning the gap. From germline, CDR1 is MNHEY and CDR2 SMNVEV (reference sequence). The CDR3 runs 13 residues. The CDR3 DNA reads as TGTGCCAGCAGTTTTGGACGGGACTACGAGCAGTACTTC. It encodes CASSFGRDYEQYF.

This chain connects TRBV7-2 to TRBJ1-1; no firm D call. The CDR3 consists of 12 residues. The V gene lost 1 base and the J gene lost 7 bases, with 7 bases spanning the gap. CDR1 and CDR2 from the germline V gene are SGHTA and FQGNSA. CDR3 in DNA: TGTGCCAGCAGCTTAGGGTCAGTTGAAGCTTTCTTT. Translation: CASSLGSVEAFF.

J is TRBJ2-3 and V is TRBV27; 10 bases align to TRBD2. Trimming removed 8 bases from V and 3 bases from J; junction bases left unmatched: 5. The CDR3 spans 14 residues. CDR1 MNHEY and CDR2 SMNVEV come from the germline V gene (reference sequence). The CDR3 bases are TGTGCCAGCGGTCGACTAGCGGGTACAGATACGCAGTATTTT. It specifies CASGRLAGTDTQYF.

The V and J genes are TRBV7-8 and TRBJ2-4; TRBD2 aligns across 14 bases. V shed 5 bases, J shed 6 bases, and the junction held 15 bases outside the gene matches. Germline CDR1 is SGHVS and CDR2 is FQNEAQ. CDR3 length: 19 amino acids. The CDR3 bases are TGTGCCAGCAGCCATACCCTGGGACTAGCGGGAGATAGGGCAAACATTCAGTACTTC. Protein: CASSHTLGLAGDRANIQYF.

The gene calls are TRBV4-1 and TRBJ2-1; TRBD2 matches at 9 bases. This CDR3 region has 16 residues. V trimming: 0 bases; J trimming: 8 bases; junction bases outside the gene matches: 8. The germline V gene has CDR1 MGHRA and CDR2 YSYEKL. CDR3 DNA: TGCGCCAGCAGCCAAGATCGTGCTAGCGGGATATATGAGCAGTTCTTC. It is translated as CASSQDRASGIYEQFF.

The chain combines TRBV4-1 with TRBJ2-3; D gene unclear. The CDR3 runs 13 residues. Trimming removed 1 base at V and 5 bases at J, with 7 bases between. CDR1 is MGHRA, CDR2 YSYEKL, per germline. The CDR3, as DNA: TGCGCCAGCAGCCAAGTATACAGAGATACGCAGTATTTT. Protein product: CASSQVYRDTQYF.

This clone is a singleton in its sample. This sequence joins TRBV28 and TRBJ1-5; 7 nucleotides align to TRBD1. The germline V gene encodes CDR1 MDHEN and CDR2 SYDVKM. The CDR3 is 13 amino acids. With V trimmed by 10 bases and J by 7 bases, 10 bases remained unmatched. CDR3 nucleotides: TGTGCCACCAGGGGGACAGACCTACAGCCCCAGCATTTT. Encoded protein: CATRGTDLQPQHF.

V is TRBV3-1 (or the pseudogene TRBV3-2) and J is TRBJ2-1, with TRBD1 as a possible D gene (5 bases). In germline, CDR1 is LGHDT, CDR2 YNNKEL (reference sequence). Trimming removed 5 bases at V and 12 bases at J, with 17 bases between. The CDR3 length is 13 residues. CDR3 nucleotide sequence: TGTGCCAGCAGCGGTGGTATGGGGCCGGGGCAGTTCTTC. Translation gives CASSGGMGPGQFF.

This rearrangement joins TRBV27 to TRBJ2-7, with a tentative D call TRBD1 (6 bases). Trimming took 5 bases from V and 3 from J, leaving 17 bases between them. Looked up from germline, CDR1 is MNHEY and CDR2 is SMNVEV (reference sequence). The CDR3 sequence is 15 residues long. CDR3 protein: CASSTTPQGRYEQYF. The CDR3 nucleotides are TGTGCCAGCAGTACTACCCCACAGGGTCGCTACGAGCAGTACTTC.

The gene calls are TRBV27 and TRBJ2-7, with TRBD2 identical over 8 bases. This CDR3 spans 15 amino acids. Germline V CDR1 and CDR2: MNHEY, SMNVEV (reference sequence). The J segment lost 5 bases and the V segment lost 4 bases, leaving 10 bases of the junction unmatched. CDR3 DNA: TGTGCCAGCAGTTCCTGGACTAGCAGTGTCGACGAGCAGTACTTC. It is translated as CASSSWTSSVDEQYF.

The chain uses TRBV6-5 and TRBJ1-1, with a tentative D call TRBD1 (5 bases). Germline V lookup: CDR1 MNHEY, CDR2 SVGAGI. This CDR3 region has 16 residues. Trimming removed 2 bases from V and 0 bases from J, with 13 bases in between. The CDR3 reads CASSYGAGGMNTEAFF. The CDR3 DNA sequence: TGTGCCAGCAGTTACGGGGCAGGTGGGATGAACACTGAAGCTTTCTTT.

CDR3 nucleotides: TGTGCCAGCAGCTTAGCGCTTCGGAGTTCTGGAAACACCATATATTTT. It specifies CASSLALRSSGNTIYF. The chain carries TRBV7-2 and TRBJ1-3; D not certain. This CDR3 contains 16 residues. V was cut by 0 bases and J by 1 base, with 10 bases left in between. CDR1 SGHTA and CDR2 FQGNSA come from the germline V gene.

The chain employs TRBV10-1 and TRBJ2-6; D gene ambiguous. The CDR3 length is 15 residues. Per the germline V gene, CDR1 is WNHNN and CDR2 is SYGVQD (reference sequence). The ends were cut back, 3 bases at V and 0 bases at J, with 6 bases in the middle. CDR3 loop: CASSDPYSGANVLTF. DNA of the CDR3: TGCGCCAGCAGTGACCCCTACTCTGGGGCCAACGTCCTGACTTTC.

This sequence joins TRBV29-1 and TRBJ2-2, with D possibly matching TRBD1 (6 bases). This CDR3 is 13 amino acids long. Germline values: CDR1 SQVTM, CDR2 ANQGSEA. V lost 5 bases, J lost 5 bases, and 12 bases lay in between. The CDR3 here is CSVSQQGTGELFF. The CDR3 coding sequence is TGCAGCGTTTCTCAACAGGGAACCGGGGAGCTGTTTTTT.

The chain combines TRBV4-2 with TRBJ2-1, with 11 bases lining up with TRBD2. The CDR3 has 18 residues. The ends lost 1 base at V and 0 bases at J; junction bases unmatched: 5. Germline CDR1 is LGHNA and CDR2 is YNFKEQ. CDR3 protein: CASSQVAGGGSSYNEQFF. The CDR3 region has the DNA TGTGCCAGCAGCCAAGTAGCGGGAGGGGGGAGCTCCTACAATGAGCAGTTCTTC.

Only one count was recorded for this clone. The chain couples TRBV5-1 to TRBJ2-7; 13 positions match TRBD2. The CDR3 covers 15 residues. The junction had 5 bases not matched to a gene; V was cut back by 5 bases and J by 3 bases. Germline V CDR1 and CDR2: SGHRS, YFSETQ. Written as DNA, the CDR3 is TGCGCCAGCAGTCACGGGACTAGCGGGGACTACGAGCAGTACTTC. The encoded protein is CASSHGTSGDYEQYF.

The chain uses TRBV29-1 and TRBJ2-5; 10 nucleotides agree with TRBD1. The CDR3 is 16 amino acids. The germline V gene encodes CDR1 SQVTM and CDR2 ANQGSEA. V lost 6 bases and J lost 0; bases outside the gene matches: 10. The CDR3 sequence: CSVRDRGIVYQETQYF. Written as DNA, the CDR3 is TGCAGCGTCCGGGACAGGGGAATCGTTTACCAAGAGACCCAGTACTTC.

Written as DNA, the CDR3 is TGTGCCACCAGTGGCGGGGGAGAGACCCAGTACTTC. Amino acids: CATSGGGETQYF. The chain uses TRBV24-1 and TRBJ2-5, with 7 bases lining up with TRBD2. This CDR3 spans 12 amino acids. Trimming removed 5 bases from V and 4 bases from J; junction bases left unmatched: 0. Germline V gene sequence: CDR1 KGHDR, CDR2 SFDVKD.

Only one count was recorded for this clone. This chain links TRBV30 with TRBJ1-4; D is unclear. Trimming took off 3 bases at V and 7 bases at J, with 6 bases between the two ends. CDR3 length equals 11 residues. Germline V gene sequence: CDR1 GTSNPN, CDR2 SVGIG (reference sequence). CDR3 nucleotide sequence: TGTGCCTGGAGCCGAGGTGAAAAACTGTTTTTT. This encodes CAWSRGEKLFF.

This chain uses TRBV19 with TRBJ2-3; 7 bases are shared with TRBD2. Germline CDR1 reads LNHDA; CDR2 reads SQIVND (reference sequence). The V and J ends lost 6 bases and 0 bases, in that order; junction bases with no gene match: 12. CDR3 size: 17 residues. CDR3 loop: CASSAGVGLSSTDTQYF. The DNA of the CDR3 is TGTGCCAGTAGCGCGGGGGTTGGGTTGTCTAGCACAGATACGCAGTATTTT.